These 13 T cell receptor beta chains originate from one sample sequenced in a study of T cells in narcolepsy. The repertoire was sequenced with immunoSEQ multiplex PCR; TCRdb's copy has only in-frame clones and lacks some. The table shows around 34,000 clones, with roughly three quarters occurring only once. The sequenced material came from memory (CD45RA-) CD4+ T cells from blood. The receptors shown here come from a human donor in good health.

V is TRBV7-2 and J is TRBJ2-7; unclear D gene. This CDR3 comprises 13 residues. Germline CDR1 reads SGHTA; CDR2 reads FQGNSA. The germline V and J ends were trimmed by 5 bases and 3 bases, with 11 bases remaining between them. The CDR3 nucleotides read TGTGCCAGCAGCCCCGGACCCAACTACGAGCAGTACTTC. Translated: CASSPGPNYEQYF.

This clone is large (0.1 to 1%). Other DNA sequences in this specimen translate into the identical CDR3. DNA for the CDR3: TGTGCCAGCAGCGTAGAAGGAGTCGGTGGCTACACCTTC. Translating it yields CASSVEGVGGYTF. The chain employs TRBV9 and TRBJ1-2; no reliable D call. The V and J ends lost 0 bases and 7 bases respectively, with 10 bases between them. The CDR3 sequence is 13 residues long. From germline, CDR1 is SGDLS and CDR2 YYNGEE.

The V call is TRBV28, the J call TRBJ1-2; TRBD1 agrees at 11 bases. V gave up 8 bases and J gave up 4 bases; unmatched junction bases: 9. The length of the CDR3 is 15 residues. Germline CDR1 MDHEN, CDR2 SYDVKM. CDR3 sequence: CASGQPGTGGYGYTF. The CDR3 coding sequence is TGTGCCAGCGGCCAACCCGGGACAGGGGGCTATGGCTACACCTTC.

The chain carries TRBV6-5 and TRBJ2-1, with TRBD2 matching 8 bases. Unmatched junction bases numbered 4, after V lost 0 bases and J lost 6 bases. Germline loops: CDR1 MNHEY, CDR2 SVGAGI. The CDR3 consists of 15 residues. The CDR3, as DNA: TGTGCCAGCAGTTACTCAGGGCTAGCGGGCAATGAGCAGTTCTTC. It is translated as CASSYSGLAGNEQFF.

This chain connects TRBV5-1 to TRBJ2-3; D call uncertain. Germline V CDR1 and CDR2: SGHRS, YFSETQ. The V gene lost 1 base and the J gene lost 4 bases, with 4 bases spanning the gap. The CDR3 loop spans 12 amino acids. The CDR3 bases are TGCGCCAGCAGCTTGTCGGCAGATACGCAGTATTTT. It specifies CASSLSADTQYF.

The chain carries TRBV5-4 and TRBJ1-2; D is possibly TRBD1 (5 bases). Trimming stripped 4 bases from V and 4 bases from J, with 11 bases between. The CDR3 consists of 13 residues. The germline V gene encodes CDR1 SGHNT and CDR2 YYREEE (reference sequence). CDR3 nucleotide sequence: TGTGCCAGCAGCCGACAGATATTCTATGGCTACACCTTC. The encoded protein is CASSRQIFYGYTF.

This clone appeared a few times. This chain connects TRBV19 to TRBJ1-5, with D possibly matching TRBD1 (5 bases). The germline gives CDR1 LNHDA, CDR2 SQIVND (reference sequence). The V and J ends lost 5 bases and 11 bases respectively, with 34 bases between them. The CDR3 is made up of 19 amino acids. CDR3 sequence (DNA): TGTGCCAGTAGTCAACTCATCGGGGGGGTACAAGGCCAGTTCTTGTCCCAGCATTTT. It codes for CASSQLIGGVQGQFLSQHF.

This chain joins TRBV21-1 and TRBJ2-1; TRBD2, the D gene given by the table, was not confirmed from the DNA. TRBV21-1 is marked as a pseudogene. The CDR3 spans 20 residues. CDR3 in DNA: TGTGCCAGCAGCAGAGAGAGCGGGAGGCTAGTCTTTGCCCCCTACAATGAGCAGTTCTTC. Translation gives CASSRESGRLVFAPYNEQFF.

The chain recombines TRBV2 with TRBJ1-1; D unclear. The V end was cut by 4 bases, the J end by 5 bases, with 11 bases between. The germline V gene has CDR1 SNHLY and CDR2 FYNNEI. This CDR3 is 13 amino acids long. The CDR3 here is CASSAKRGTEAFF. For the CDR3, the DNA is TGTGCCAGCAGTGCCAAGCGGGGAACTGAAGCTTTCTTT. Combining the CDR3 with reference TRBV2 and TRBJ1-1 gives the whole variable domain EPEVTQTPSHQVTQMGQEVILRCVPISNHLYFYWYRQILGQKVEFLVSFYNNEISEKSEIFDDQFSVERPDGSNFTLKIRSTKLEDSAMYFCASSAKRGTEAFFGQGTRLTVV.

The V call is TRBV5-1, the J call TRBJ1-6, with D maybe TRBD1 (6 bases). Germline assignment: CDR1 SGHRS and CDR2 YFSETQ. Trimming took off 6 bases at V and 9 bases at J, with 16 bases between the two ends. The CDR3 is made up of 14 amino acids. The CDR3 sequence is CASTKNDRPSPLHF. The CDR3 DNA reads TGCGCCAGCACTAAAAACGACAGGCCTTCACCCCTCCACTTT. Full variable domain (outside the CDR3, taken from reference TRBV5-1 and TRBJ1-6): KAGVTQTPRYLIKTRGQQVTLSCSPISGHRSVSWYQQTPGQGLQFLFEYFSETQRNKGNFPGRFSGRQFSNSRSEMNVSTLELGDSALYLCASTKNDRPSPLHFGNGTRLTVT.

Note on this clone: Sequence at one end of the junction differs from germline and may be a read error. V is TRBV7-2 and J is TRBJ2-5; no clear D. Germline CDR1 and CDR2: SGHTA and FQGNSA. The CDR3 totals 13 residues. CDR3 nucleotide sequence: TGTGCCAGCATCGTTAAGACCCAAAAGACCCAGTACTTC. This sequence encodes CASIVKTQKTQYF.

Only one count was recorded for this clone. This sequence joins TRBV29-1 and TRBJ1-1, with TRBD1 matching 7 bases. The ends lost 8 bases at V and 3 bases at J; junction bases unmatched: 12. The germline V gene has CDR1 SQVTM and CDR2 ANQGSEA. The CDR3 sequence is 14 residues long. Here the CDR3 DNA reads TGCAGCTCATCACAGGGGCGATCCTACACTGAAGCTTTCTTT. This encodes CSSSQGRSYTEAFF.

V usage is TRBV7-6 and J usage is TRBJ1-4; D is perhaps TRBD1 (6 bases). Germline-derived CDR1 and CDR2 are SGHVS and FNYEAQ. The V end was cut by 2 bases, the J end by 5 bases, with 21 bases between. The CDR3 totals 18 residues. The CDR3 nucleotides read TGTGCCAGCAGCTTAATTTGGGGGCGCCCGGGGCGGAATGAAAAACTGTTTTTT. Amino acids: CASSLIWGRPGRNEKLFF.